The clone carrying this TCR beta chain was counted at least ten times. Its antigen is as yet unknown. Other autoimmune diseases, uncontrolled infections, pregnancy or lactation excluded patients from enrollment. These data belong to a study of Graves' ophthalmopathy and Graves' hyperthyroidism. Amplified material comprised TCR beta CDR3 regions derived from RNA transcripts. The library came from an HTBI-primed first-round RT-PCR and a second-round multiplex PCR. MiXCR, applied by TCRdb to the multiplex PCR reads, yields one record per CDR3 protein. The sample includes under 800,000 distinct CDR3 sequences, 22% seen only once; the top ten take approximately 6.5%. Whole-study findings and limits: Blood shared most expanded thyroid clonotypes above 0.001 frequency.

V was pared by 3 bases and J by 7 bases, with 12 bases of the junction left unmatched. This CDR3 has 14 residues. Germline CDR1 and CDR2: DFQATT and SNEGSKA (reference sequence). Sequencing was done on a sample of peripheral blood. V and J are TRBV20-1 and TRBJ2-7, with TRBD1 matching 7 bases. The source is a woman aged 18-30 years with stable Graves' hyperthyroidism. Some clones in this sample may be carry-over from other donors' samples. The CDR3 reads CSASYGTEGQEQYF. CDR3 sequence (DNA): TGCAGTGCTAGCTACGGGACCGAGGGACAGGAGCAGTACTTC.